Following are 27 T cell receptor beta chains from one sample sequenced in a study of radiotherapy plus CTLA-4 blockade in lung cancer. Sequencing used immunoSEQ multiplex PCR; TCRdb keeps in-frame clones, though not all of them. Here the sample spans about 93,000 clones, about 91% being singletons. The input for sequencing was peripheral blood, taken from a patient treated with radiotherapy plus ipilimumab. Receptor source: a human donor with non-small cell lung cancer that progressed on radiotherapy plus ipilimumab.

This clone was seen a few times. The chain employs TRBV27 and TRBJ1-5; D not resolved. V lost 7 bases to trimming and J lost 5 bases, with 15 bases between them. CDR1 is MNHEY and CDR2 is SMNVEV in the germline V gene (reference sequence). The CDR3 runs to 14 residues. The CDR3 protein is CASKGALAYQPQHF. DNA of the CDR3: TGTGCCAGCAAGGGTGCCCTAGCATATCAGCCCCAGCATTTT.

This chain links TRBV6-1 with TRBJ2-7; 8 bases fit TRBD2. CDR1 and CDR2 (germline): MNHNS, SASEGT. J was trimmed by 2 bases and V by 3 bases; bases with no gene match: 3. The CDR3 contains 14 residues. The CDR3 region is CASSDGLAPYEQYF. In nucleotides, the CDR3 is TGTGCCAGCAGTGACGGACTAGCTCCCTACGAGCAGTACTTC.

The chain joins TRBV5-1 to TRBJ1-2, with D unresolved. The germline gives CDR1 SGHRS, CDR2 YFSETQ. The length of the CDR3 is 13 residues. V was shortened by 1 base and J by 4 bases, with 8 bases between the two germline ends. DNA for the CDR3: TGCGCCAGCAGCTTGACCGGGTCCTATGGCTACACCTTC. Translated: CASSLTGSYGYTF.

This chain connects TRBV6-5 to TRBJ2-3; no clear D. Trimming stripped 6 bases from V and 6 bases from J, with 13 bases between. Germline CDR1 is MNHEY and CDR2 is SVGAGI. CDR3 length equals 13 residues. The CDR3 is CASRLRLWDTQYF. CDR3 sequence (DNA): TGTGCCAGCAGACTCAGACTTTGGGATACGCAGTATTTT.

The chain has TRBV7-6 and TRBJ2-2; D is uncertain. CDR1 is SGHVS and CDR2 is FNYEAQ in the germline V gene. The CDR3 consists of 15 residues. V shed 0 bases and J shed 3 bases, with 8 bases lying between them. The CDR3 DNA reads TGTGCCAGCAGCTTAGCTATTAGCTACACCGGGGAGCTGTTTTTT. This codes for CASSLAISYTGELFF.

V is TRBV19 and J is TRBJ1-2; D gene uncertain. Germline CDR1 reads LNHDA; CDR2 reads SQIVND (reference sequence). This CDR3 has 12 amino acids. With 10 bases removed from V and 3 bases from J, the gap between germline ends came to 12 bases. CDR3 protein: CATRGSDYGYTF. As DNA, the CDR3 is TGTGCCACTCGGGGTAGCGACTATGGCTACACCTTC.

This chain connects TRBV6-5 to TRBJ1-2; D is uncertain. V lost 5 bases to trimming and J lost 0 bases, with 13 bases between them. This CDR3 has 15 amino acids. Per germline, CDR1 MNHEY and CDR2 SVGAGI. The CDR3 DNA reads TGTGCCAGCAGTCCGACCGGGTTGGCTAACTATGGCTACACCTTC. Translation: CASSPTGLANYGYTF.

V is TRBV25-1 and J is TRBJ2-3; 7 bases agree with TRBD1. The CDR3 has 16 amino acids. Germline lookup yields CDR1 MGHDK and CDR2 SYGVNS. V gave up 7 bases and J gave up 4 bases; unmatched junction bases: 14. The CDR3 protein is CASTDRHGQASDTQYF. The CDR3 DNA sequence: TGTGCCAGCACTGATAGACACGGACAGGCATCAGATACGCAGTATTTT.

The V gene is TRBV5-1, the J gene TRBJ2-1; no definite D call. CDR3 length: 12 amino acids. The V gene lost 0 bases and the J gene lost 4 bases, with 2 bases spanning the gap. The germline gives CDR1 SGHRS, CDR2 YFSETQ. The DNA of the CDR3 is TGCGCCAGCAGCTTGGTGTACAATGAGCAGTTCTTC. It is translated as CASSLVYNEQFF.

The V and J genes are TRBV2 and TRBJ2-7; D remains unclear. The germline V gene encodes CDR1 SNHLY and CDR2 FYNNEI. V lost 7 bases, J lost 4 bases, and 14 bases lay in between. The length of the CDR3 is 13 residues. The CDR3 nucleotides are TGTGCCAGCACCCAGGCAGTAGCTTACGAGCAGTACTTC. This codes for CASTQAVAYEQYF.

J is TRBJ2-3 and V is TRBV7-6, with D uncertain. Germline assignment: CDR1 SGHVS and CDR2 FNYEAQ. The ends were cut back, 2 bases at V and 0 bases at J, with 6 bases in the middle. The CDR3 is made up of 14 amino acids. The CDR3 coding sequence is TGTGCCAGCAGCTTATTCGAGAGCACAGATACGCAGTATTTT. It specifies CASSLFESTDTQYF.

For this clone: This sample includes further DNA sequences coding for the same CDR3. The chain is built from TRBV6-5 and TRBJ1-1; 7 nucleotides line up with TRBD1. This CDR3 spans 14 amino acids. Trimming cost V 4 bases and J 6 bases; bases outside gene matches: 8. The germline gives CDR1 MNHEY, CDR2 SVGAGI. The CDR3 is CASSFWTGAAEAFF. CDR3 nucleotides: TGTGCCAGCAGTTTCTGGACAGGCGCGGCTGAAGCTTTCTTT.

The chain carries TRBV6-1 and TRBJ1-5; D is undetermined. Germline V gene lookup returns CDR1 MNHNS and CDR2 SASEGT. The CDR3 is made up of 15 amino acids. The V end was cut by 7 bases, the J end by 4 bases, with 17 bases between. The CDR3 protein is CASTTRWEVNQPQHF. The CDR3 nucleotides read TGTGCCAGCACCACGCGTTGGGAGGTAAATCAGCCCCAGCATTTT.

The chain joins TRBV1 to TRBJ2-5; TRBD2 is the table's D call and was not checked against the DNA. TRBV1 is a documented pseudogene. The length of the CDR3 is 14 residues. CDR3 sequence: CTSSQDWREVIRYF. The CDR3, as DNA: TGCACCAGCAGCCAAGACTGGCGGGAGGTTATTCGGTACTTC.

The V and J genes are TRBV5-4 and TRBJ2-1, with 7 bases identical to TRBD2. There are 14 residues in the CDR3. V shed 6 bases and J 4 bases; nucleotides not matched to a gene: 7. Per germline, CDR1 SGHNT and CDR2 YYREEE (reference sequence). The CDR3 sequence is CASTGAGRYNEQFF. The CDR3 DNA reads TGTGCCAGCACCGGGGCCGGGAGGTACAATGAGCAGTTCTTC. The full variable domain, completed using reference TRBV5-4 and TRBJ2-1, is ETGVTQSPTHLIKTRGQQVTLRCSSQSGHNTVSWYQQALGQGPQFIFQYYREEENGRGNFPPRFSGLQFPNYSSELNVNALELDDSALYLCASTGAGRYNEQFFGPGTRLTVL.

The chain couples TRBV7-2 to TRBJ1-1; 8 bases agree with TRBD1. From germline, CDR1 is SGHTA and CDR2 FQGNSA. The length of the CDR3 is 15 residues. Unmatched junction bases numbered 7, after V lost 2 bases and J lost 5 bases. CDR3 in amino acids: CASSLKSTGGTEAFF. DNA of the CDR3: TGTGCCAGCAGCTTAAAAAGTACAGGGGGGACTGAAGCTTTCTTT.

The chain joins TRBV19 to TRBJ2-2; D tentatively reads TRBD1 or TRBD2 (5 bases each). The germline gives CDR1 LNHDA, CDR2 SQIVND (reference sequence). The CDR3 extends over 15 amino acids. V lost 5 bases and J 4 bases, leaving 14 bases between the germline ends. CDR3 DNA: TGTGCCAGTAGTGGTGCCGGGACGCTCACCGGGGAGCTGTTTTTT. Amino acids: CASSGAGTLTGELFF.

The genes are TRBV5-1 and TRBJ2-5, with D possibly TRBD1 on 6 matching bases. V was shortened by 3 bases and J by 2 bases, with 14 bases between the two germline ends. The CDR3 is 15 residues long. Germline loops: CDR1 SGHRS, CDR2 YFSETQ. The CDR3 sequence: CASSSTTGHQETQYF. The CDR3 DNA is TGCGCCAGCAGCTCCACTACGGGACATCAAGAGACCCAGTACTTC.

This clone was found a few times. This sequence joins TRBV5-1 and TRBJ1-1; D may be TRBD1 (6 bases). This CDR3 region has 17 residues. The V gene lost 3 bases and the J gene lost 0 bases, with 18 bases spanning the gap. The V gene's germline CDR1 is SGHRS and CDR2 YFSETQ. The CDR3 nucleotides are TGCGCCAGCAGCTGGACAGTCACAAGGGGGGTGAACACTGAAGCTTTCTTT. This encodes CASSWTVTRGVNTEAFF. The full variable domain, in which reference TRBV5-1 and TRBJ1-1 provide the parts outside the CDR3, is KAGVTQTPRYLIKTRGQQVTLSCSPISGHRSVSWYQQTPGQGLQFLFEYFSETQRNKGNFPGRFSGRQFSNSRSEMNVSTLELGDSALYLCASSWTVTRGVNTEAFFGQGTRLTVV.

The chain employs TRBV7-6 and TRBJ2-2; the D is unclear. The V gene's germline CDR1 is SGHVS and CDR2 FNYEAQ. Trimming pared 5 bases from V and 5 bases from J, leaving 12 bases between. The CDR3 is 14 amino acids. In nucleotides, the CDR3 is TGTGCCAGCAGCCGTAAAAGGGTTACCGGGGAGCTGTTTTTT. It specifies CASSRKRVTGELFF.

This clone was observed a few times. The V and J genes are TRBV10-3 and TRBJ2-1, with TRBD2 matching 8 bases. This CDR3 is 13 amino acids long. Germline CDR1 reads ENHRY; CDR2 reads SYGVKD. Trimming at V came to 8 bases and at J to 6 bases, leaving 6 bases not matched to a gene. In nucleotides, the CDR3 is TGTGCCATCGCCGGGACTAGTTCCAATGAGCAGTTCTTC. This codes for CAIAGTSSNEQFF.

The chain combines TRBV7-9 with TRBJ2-2, with D possibly being TRBD1 (6 bases). Per germline, CDR1 SEHNR and CDR2 FQNEAQ (reference sequence). There are 14 residues in the CDR3. The V end was cut by 2 bases, the J end by 3 bases, with 7 bases between. The CDR3 region is CASSLSGDTGELFF. In DNA form, the CDR3 reads TGTGCCAGCAGCTTATCAGGGGACACCGGGGAGCTGTTTTTT.

This clone has just a few counts. The chain combines TRBV10-3 with TRBJ2-1, with D perhaps TRBD1 or TRBD2 (5 bases each). Germline lookup yields CDR1 ENHRY and CDR2 SYGVKD. CDR3 length: 15 residues. The V gene lost 3 bases and the J gene lost 7 bases, with 16 bases spanning the gap. CDR3 sequence reads: CAISDRAGTRNEQFF. CDR3 nucleotide sequence: TGTGCCATCAGTGATCGGGCAGGGACCAGAAATGAGCAGTTCTTC.

V usage is TRBV30 and J usage is TRBJ1-5; no clear D gene. V was trimmed by 1 base and J by 1 base, leaving 11 bases between them. The germline gives CDR1 GTSNPN, CDR2 SVGIG (reference sequence). There are 15 residues in the CDR3. Here the CDR3 reads CAWSALGGSNQPQHF. CDR3 sequence (DNA): TGTGCCTGGAGTGCCCTTGGAGGGAGCAATCAGCCCCAGCATTTT.

The genes are TRBV5-1 and TRBJ1-2; 9 bases match TRBD1. This CDR3 has 15 amino acids. J lost 7 bases, V lost 3 bases, and 10 bases had no gene match. Germline V gene data show CDR1 as SGHRS and CDR2 as YFSETQ. The CDR3 spells CASSSGQGLSVGYTF. CDR3 DNA sequence: TGCGCCAGCAGCTCGGGACAGGGATTAAGCGTTGGCTACACCTTC.

V and J are TRBV5-1 and TRBJ1-5; D is uncertain. This CDR3 comprises 15 residues. Germline CDR1 reads SGHRS; CDR2 reads YFSETQ. The germline V and J ends were trimmed by 1 base and 1 base, with 9 bases remaining between them. CDR3 DNA: TGCGCCAGCAGCTTGCTGCCAGGAAGCAATCAGCCCCAGCATTTT. It yields the protein CASSLLPGSNQPQHF.

V gene TRBV2 combines with J gene TRBJ2-7; tentatively, D is TRBD1 (5 bases). V dropped 5 bases and J dropped 5 bases, with 10 bases sitting between them. The CDR3 spans 12 residues. From germline, CDR1 is SNHLY and CDR2 FYNNEI. The CDR3 bases are TGTGCCAGCAGTAGCAGGGTCAACGAGCAGTACTTC. Amino acids: CASSSRVNEQYF.